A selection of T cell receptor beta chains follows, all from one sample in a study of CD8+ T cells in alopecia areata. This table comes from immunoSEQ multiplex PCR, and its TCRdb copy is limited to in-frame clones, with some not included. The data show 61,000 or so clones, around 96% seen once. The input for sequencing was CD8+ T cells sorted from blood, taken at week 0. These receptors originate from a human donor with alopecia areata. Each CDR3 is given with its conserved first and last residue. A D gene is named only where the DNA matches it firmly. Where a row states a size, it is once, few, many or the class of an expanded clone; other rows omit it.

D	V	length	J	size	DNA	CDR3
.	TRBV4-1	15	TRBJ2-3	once	TGCGCCAGCAGCCCCCCGGACAGTTTCACAGATACGCAGTATTTT	CASSPPDSFTDTQYF
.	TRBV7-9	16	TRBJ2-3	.	TGTGCCAGCAGCTCCTTGTGGCAGGGAGGTAAAGATACGCAGTATTTT	CASSSLWQGGKDTQYF
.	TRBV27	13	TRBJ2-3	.	TGTGCCAGTGTTTCAGGAGGCACAGATACGCAGTATTTT	CASVSGGTDTQYF
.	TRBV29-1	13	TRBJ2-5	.	TGCAGCGTTGAAAAAATCGAAGAAGGGACCCAGTACTTC	CSVEKIEEGTQYF
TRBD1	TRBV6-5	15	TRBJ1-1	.	TGTGCCAGCAGGCCCTCGACAGGGTTTCACACTGAAGCTTTCTTT	CASRPSTGFHTEAFF
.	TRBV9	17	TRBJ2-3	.	TGTGCCAGCAGCGCGCCTCGAACAGGGCCTAGCACAGATACGCAGTATTTT	CASSAPRTGPSTDTQYF
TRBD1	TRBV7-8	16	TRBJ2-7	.	TGTGCCAGCAGCTTCTCCCGGGACAGGGGGCTTTACGAGCAGTACTTC	CASSFSRDRGLYEQYF
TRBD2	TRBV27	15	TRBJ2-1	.	TGTGCCAGCAGACCCCGGGGGGGGTCGTACAATGAGCAGTTCTTC	CASRPRGGSYNEQFF
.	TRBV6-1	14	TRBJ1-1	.	TGTGCCAGCAGTGAAGCGGCCGGCCCCGAGGTGACTTTCTTT	CASSEAAGPEVTFF
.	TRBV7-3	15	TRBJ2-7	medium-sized	TGTGCCAGCAGCTTAAACGGGGGGCCCGGAAGCGAGCAGTACTTC	CASSLNGGPGSEQYF
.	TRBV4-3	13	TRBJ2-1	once	TGCGCCAGCAGCCCTGGGAGGATCCAGGAGCAGTTCTTC	CASSPGRIQEQFF
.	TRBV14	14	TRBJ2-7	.	TGTGCCAGCAGCCAAGTTCCGCCAACCTACGAGCAGTACTTC	CASSQVPPTYEQYF
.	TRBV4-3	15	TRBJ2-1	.	TGCGCCAGCAGCCAAGATCTGACCTTTTACAATGAGCAGTTCTTC	CASSQDLTFYNEQFF
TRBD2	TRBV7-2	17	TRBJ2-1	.	TGTGCCAGCAGCGGAACTAGCGGCCTAACCGGGGTCGATGAGCAGTTCTTC	CASSGTSGLTGVDEQFF
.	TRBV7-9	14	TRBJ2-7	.	TGTGCCAGCAGCTTAGTGGATGGGGGAGACGAGCAGTACTTC	CASSLVDGGDEQYF
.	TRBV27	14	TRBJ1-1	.	TGTGCCAGCAGGACAGGCTTAATGAACACTGAAGCTTTCTTT	CASRTGLMNTEAFF
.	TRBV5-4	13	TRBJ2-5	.	TGTGCCAGCAGCTTTTCAGGTCAAGAGACCCAGTACTTC	CASSFSGQETQYF